This is a list of T cell receptor beta chains from one sample in a study of regulatory T cells in long-lasting Graves disease. TCRdb reprocessed the multiplex PCR reads via MiXCR and lists one record per CDR3 protein. The sample includes about 210,000 distinct CDR3 sequences, approximately 18% seen only once; the top ten take approximately 10%. This same sample was also part of a study on T cells in Graves' hyperthyroidism and ophthalmopathy.

The sequences come from peripheral blood mononuclear cells (PBMCs), collected at new diagnosis, from a patient treated with antithyroid drugs. Receptors were obtained from a woman aged 25 to 39 with Graves disease. Each CDR3 is given without its conserved first and last residue. Clone size, where shown, is once, few, many, or a class for clones that have expanded.

abundance	len	v_gene	j_gene	CDR3aa
many	12	TRBV19	TRBJ2-1	ASSPGQGGTEQF
many	13	TRBV6-5	TRBJ2-5	ASSYGWVLGETQY
few	13	TRBV20-1	TRBJ1-3	SARGGAPSGNTIY
many	12	TRBV6-1	TRBJ1-6	ASSEQVGNSPLH
many	12	TRBV6-5	TRBJ1-1	ASSYSESGTEAF
NA	13	TRBV19	TRBJ1-1	ASSMRYGGNTEAF
many	14	TRBV12-5	TRBJ2-2	ASGLPGLRNTGELF
many	12	TRBV28	TRBJ2-3	ASSLRGGAGTQY
NA	13	TRBV28	TRBJ2-1	ASSPSGQGLNEQF
many	13	TRBV6-1	TRBJ1-2	ASSDLWDRFYGYT
many	15	TRBV7-8	TRBJ2-3	ASSFYFGSGRPDTQY
many	13	TRBV10-2	TRBJ2-7	ASRLDAGGTYEQY
many	11	TRBV7-2	TRBJ2-5	ASSPSIQETQY
many	16	TRBV27	TRBJ2-2	ASSLMATRGALTGELF
NA	17	TRBV7-2	TRBJ2-1	ASSLALNLGRESNNEQF
many	12	TRBV12-5	TRBJ2-3	ASGLVRGTDTQY
NA	13	TRBV6-2/TRBV6-3	TRBJ2-2	AITIRGEGGGELF
few	12	TRBV5-1	TRBJ1-3	ASGGVGEGNTIY
many	9	TRBV11-3	TRBJ2-1	ASSFQNEQF
NA	13	TRBV28	TRBJ2-2	ASRSGSSNTGELF
many	13	TRBV27	TRBJ2-7	ASSTGVGAAYEQY
many	14	TRBV6-1	TRBJ2-1	ASSPETSGYYNEQF
NA	13	TRBV6-1	TRBJ1-1	ASSPPGRRNTEAF
NA	15	TRBV28	TRBJ2-2	ASSPLLGRRNTGELF
many	11	TRBV2	TRBJ2-5	ASRQDVEETQY
NA	12	TRBV19	TRBJ2-7	ASSRGVSSYEQY
many	10	TRBV28	TRBJ1-2	ASSSGFRGYT
NA	12	TRBV11-2	TRBJ2-7	ASSLVRDILEQY